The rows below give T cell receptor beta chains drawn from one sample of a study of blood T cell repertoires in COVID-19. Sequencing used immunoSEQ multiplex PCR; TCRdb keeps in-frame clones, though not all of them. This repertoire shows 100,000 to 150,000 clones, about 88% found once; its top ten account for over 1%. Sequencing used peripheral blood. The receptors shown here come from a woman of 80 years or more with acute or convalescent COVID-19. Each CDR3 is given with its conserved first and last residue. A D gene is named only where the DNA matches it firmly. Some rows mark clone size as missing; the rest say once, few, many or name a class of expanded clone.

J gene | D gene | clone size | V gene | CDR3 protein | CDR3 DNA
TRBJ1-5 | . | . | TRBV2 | CASSVTGFRNQPQHF | TGTGCCAGCAGTGTTACAGGGTTTCGCAATCAGCCCCAGCATTTT
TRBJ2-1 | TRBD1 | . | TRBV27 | CASETGNTNEQFF | TGTGCCAGTGAGACAGGGAACACGAATGAGCAGTTCTTC
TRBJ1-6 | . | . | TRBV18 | CASSPDSPALYNSPLHF | TGTGCCAGCTCACCCGACAGCCCAGCTCTCTATAATTCACCCCTCCACTTT
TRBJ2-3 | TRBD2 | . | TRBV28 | CASSSPVLAGGTDTQYF | TGTGCCAGCAGTTCGCCGGTCCTAGCGGGAGGCACAGATACGCAGTATTTT
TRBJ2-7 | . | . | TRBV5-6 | CASSLVYHDEQYF | TGTGCCAGCAGCTTGGTCTATCACGACGAGCAGTACTTC
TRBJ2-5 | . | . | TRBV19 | CASSISTTTVQETQYF | TGTGCCAGTAGTATCTCAACGACGACAGTACAAGAGACCCAGTACTTC
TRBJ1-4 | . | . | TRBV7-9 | CASSLNAGGEGKLFF | TGTGCCAGCAGCTTAAATGCGGGAGGAGAGGGAAAACTGTTTTTT
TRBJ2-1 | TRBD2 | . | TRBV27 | CASSLLALGLAGDNEQFF | TGTGCCAGCAGTCTGCTTGCCCTCGGACTAGCGGGCGACAATGAGCAGTTCTTC
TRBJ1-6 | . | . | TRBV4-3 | CASSQEGGVGSPLHF | TGCGCCAGCAGCCAAGAGGGAGGGGTTGGTTCACCCCTCCACTTT
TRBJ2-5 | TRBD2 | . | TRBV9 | CASSTFSGGPQETQYF | TGTGCCAGCAGCACTTTTAGCGGGGGACCCCAAGAGACCCAGTACTTC
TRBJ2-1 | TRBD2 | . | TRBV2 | CASSTAGGDEQFF | TGTGCCAGCAGTACAGCGGGAGGTGATGAGCAGTTCTTC
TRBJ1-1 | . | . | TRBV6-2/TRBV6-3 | CASSYRIDGDTEAFF | TGTGCCAGCAGTTACAGGATCGACGGGGACACTGAAGCTTTCTTT
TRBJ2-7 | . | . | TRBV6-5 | CASTPQTGAYEQYF | TGTGCCAGCACCCCACAGACGGGGGCCTACGAGCAGTACTTC
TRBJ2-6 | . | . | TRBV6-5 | CASSLGAMGANVLTF | TGTGCCAGCAGTCTGGGGGCCATGGGGGCCAACGTCCTGACTTTC
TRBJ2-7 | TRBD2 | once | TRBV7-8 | CASSLGTSGGSGEQYF | TGTGCCAGCAGCTTAGGGACTAGCGGGGGATCTGGCGAGCAGTACTTC
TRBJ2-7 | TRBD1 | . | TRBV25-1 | CASSSRQGSYEQYF | TGTGCCAGCTCCTCTAGACAGGGCTCCTACGAGCAGTACTTC
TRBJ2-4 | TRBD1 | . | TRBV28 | CASRTRDRAYLAKNIQYF | TGTGCCAGCAGAACCCGGGACAGGGCGTATCTAGCCAAAAACATTCAGTACTTC
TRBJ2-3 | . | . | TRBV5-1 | CASSLEGTWIYF | TGCGCCAGCAGCTTGGAAGGGACTTGGATATATTTT
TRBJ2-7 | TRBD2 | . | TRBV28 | CASSLAGGRDEQYF | TGTGCCAGCAGTTTGGCGGGCGGGAGAGACGAGCAGTACTTC
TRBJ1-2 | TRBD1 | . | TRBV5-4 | CASSLTGANYGYTF | TGTGCCAGCAGCTTGACAGGGGCAAACTATGGCTACACCTTC
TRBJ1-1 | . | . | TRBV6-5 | CASNGGSRNTEAFF | TGTGCCAGCAACGGAGGGTCACGTAACACTGAAGCTTTCTTT
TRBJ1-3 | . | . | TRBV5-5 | CASSLGGGNSGNTIYF | TGTGCCAGCAGCTTGGGAGGGGGAAACTCTGGAAACACCATATATTTT
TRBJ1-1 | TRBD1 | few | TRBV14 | CASSQNFYRGKDTEAFF | TGTGCCAGCAGCCAAAATTTCTACAGGGGAAAGGATACTGAAGCTTTCTTT
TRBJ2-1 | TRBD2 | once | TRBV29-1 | CSVQGWLAGDNEQFF | TGCAGCGTTCAGGGTTGGCTAGCGGGAGACAATGAGCAGTTCTTC
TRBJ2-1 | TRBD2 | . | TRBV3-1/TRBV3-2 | CASSQGRTSGVGNEQFF | TGTGCCAGCAGCCAAGGGAGGACTAGCGGGGTGGGGAATGAGCAGTTCTTC
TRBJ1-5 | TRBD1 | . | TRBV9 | CASSPGQGREPQHF | TGTGCCAGCAGCCCGGGACAGGGAAGGGAGCCCCAGCATTTT
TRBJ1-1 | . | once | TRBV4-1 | CASSLNRESTEAFF | TGCGCCAGCAGCCTAAACAGGGAGAGCACTGAAGCTTTCTTT
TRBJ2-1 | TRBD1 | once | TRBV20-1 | CSASQGQGAGYNEQFF | TGCAGTGCTAGTCAGGGACAGGGGGCGGGGTACAATGAGCAGTTCTTC
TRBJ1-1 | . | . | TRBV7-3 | CASSRNRNTEAFF | TGTGCCAGCAGCCGAAACAGGAACACTGAAGCTTTCTTT
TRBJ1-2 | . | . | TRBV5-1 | CASSQTGQFGSYGYTF | TGCGCCAGCAGCCAAACTGGACAGTTTGGCAGCTATGGCTACACCTTC
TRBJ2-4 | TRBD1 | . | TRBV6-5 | CASRRPGQGYIQYF | TGTGCCAGCAGGCGACCGGGACAGGGTTACATTCAGTACTTC
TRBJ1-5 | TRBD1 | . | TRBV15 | CATSKQGYSNQPQHF | TGTGCCACCAGCAAACAGGGGTATAGCAATCAGCCCCAGCATTTT
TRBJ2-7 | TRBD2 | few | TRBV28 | CASSSGRLAGELYEQYF | TGTGCCAGCAGCTCGGGTCGACTAGCGGGAGAGCTATACGAGCAGTACTTC
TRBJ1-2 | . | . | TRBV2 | CASSAAGGYTF | TGTGCCAGCAGTGCTGCCGGTGGCTACACCTTC
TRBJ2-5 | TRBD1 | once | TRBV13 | CASSRGQQETQYF | TGTGCCAGCAGCCGGGGACAGCAAGAGACCCAGTACTTC
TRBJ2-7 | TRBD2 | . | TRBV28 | CASSLNRRGGEQYF | TGTGCCAGCAGTTTAAATCGACGCGGGGGGGAGCAGTACTTC
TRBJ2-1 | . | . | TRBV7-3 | CASSPGTTFNEQFF | TGTGCCAGCAGCCCTGGGACAACCTTCAATGAGCAGTTCTTC
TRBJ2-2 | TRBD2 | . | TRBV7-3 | CASSPGTSGMGELFF | TGTGCCAGCAGCCCCGGGACTAGCGGGATGGGGGAGCTGTTTTTT
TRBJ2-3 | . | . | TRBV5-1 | CASSFDGTDTQYF | TGCGCCAGCAGCTTCGACGGGACAGATACGCAGTATTTT
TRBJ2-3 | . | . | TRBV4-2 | CASSEGEHTDTQYF | TGTGCCAGCAGCGAGGGAGAACACACAGATACGCAGTATTTT
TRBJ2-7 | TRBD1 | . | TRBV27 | CASSLGQGAYEQYF | TGTGCCAGCAGTTTAGGACAGGGGGCTTACGAGCAGTACTTC
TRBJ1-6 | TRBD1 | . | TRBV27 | CASSRDSSDSPLHF | TGTGCCAGCAGTCGGGACAGTTCTGATTCACCCCTCCACTTT
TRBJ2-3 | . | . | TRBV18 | CASSPAGTDTQYF | TGTGCCAGCTCACCAGCAGGTACAGATACGCAGTATTTT
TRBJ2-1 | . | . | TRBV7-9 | CASSLDSGASSYNEQFF | TGTGCCAGCAGCTTAGATTCAGGGGCCAGCTCCTACAATGAGCAGTTCTTC
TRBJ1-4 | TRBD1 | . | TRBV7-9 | CASSSGTGGLREKLFF | TGTGCCAGCAGCTCCGGGACAGGGGGTCTGCGGGAAAAACTGTTTTTT
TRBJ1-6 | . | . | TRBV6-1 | CASSDTESSYNSPLHF | TGTGCCAGCAGTGACACCGAGAGCTCCTATAATTCACCCCTCCACTTT
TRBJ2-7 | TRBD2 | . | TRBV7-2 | CASSQLAGGPYEQYF | TGTGCCAGCAGCCAACTAGCGGGGGGGCCCTACGAGCAGTACTTC
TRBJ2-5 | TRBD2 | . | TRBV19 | CASSISGGAFSRGRETQYF | TGTGCCAGTAGTATTAGCGGGGGGGCTTTTTCTCGTGGTCGGGAGACCCAGTACTTC
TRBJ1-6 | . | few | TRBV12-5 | CASGLTGNSPLHF | TGTGCTAGTGGTTTGACGGGGAACTCACCCCTCCACTTT
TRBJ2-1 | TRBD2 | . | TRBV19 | CASSPLGLAGGFHSYNEQFF | TGTGCCAGTAGTCCCCTGGGACTAGCGGGGGGGTTCCACTCCTACAATGAGCAGTTCTTC
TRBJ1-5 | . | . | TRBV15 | CATSSQQNQPQHF | TGTGCCACCAGCTCACAGCAAAATCAGCCCCAGCATTTT